The source of this T cell receptor beta chain is a study of blood T cell repertoires in COVID-19. Sequenced by immunoSEQ multiplex PCR; TCRdb stores in-frame clones only, minus some. Found here are 95,000 to 110,000 clones, more than 85% of them singletons; the top ten hold around 6.2%. Germline lookup yields CDR1 SGDLS and CDR2 YYNGEE. This CDR3 is built from 14 residues. The V end was cut by 0 bases, the J end by 3 bases, with 6 bases between. The TCR comes from a human donor in a cohort sampled during active COVID-19. The V gene is TRBV9, the J gene TRBJ2-2; D is ambiguous. The sample taken for sequencing was peripheral blood. The DNA of the CDR3 is TGTGCCAGCAGCGTAGGAGGTTACACCGGGGAGCTGTTTTTT. This translates into CASSVGGYTGELFF.